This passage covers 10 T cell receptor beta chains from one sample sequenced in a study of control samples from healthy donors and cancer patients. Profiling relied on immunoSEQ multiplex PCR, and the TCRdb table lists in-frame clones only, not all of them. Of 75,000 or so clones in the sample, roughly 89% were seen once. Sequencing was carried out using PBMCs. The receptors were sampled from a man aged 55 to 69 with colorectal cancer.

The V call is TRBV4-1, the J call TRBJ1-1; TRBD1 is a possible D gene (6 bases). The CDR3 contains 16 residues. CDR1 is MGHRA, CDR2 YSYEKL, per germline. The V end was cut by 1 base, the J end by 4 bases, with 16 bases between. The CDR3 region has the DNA TGCGCCAGCAGCCAAGGGGGACAACTGTGGTCCACTGAAGCTTTCTTT. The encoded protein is CASSQGGQLWSTEAFF.

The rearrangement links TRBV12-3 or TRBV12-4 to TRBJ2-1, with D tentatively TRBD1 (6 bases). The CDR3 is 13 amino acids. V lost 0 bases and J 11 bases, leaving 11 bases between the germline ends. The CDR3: CASSLAPGAQQFF. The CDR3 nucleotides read TGTGCCAGCAGTTTAGCCCCAGGGGCCCAGCAGTTCTTC.

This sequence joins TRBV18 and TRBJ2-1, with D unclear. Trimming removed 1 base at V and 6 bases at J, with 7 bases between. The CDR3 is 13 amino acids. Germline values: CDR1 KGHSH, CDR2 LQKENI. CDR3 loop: CASSPQLGNEQFF. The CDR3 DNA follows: TGTGCCAGCTCACCACAACTGGGCAATGAGCAGTTCTTC.

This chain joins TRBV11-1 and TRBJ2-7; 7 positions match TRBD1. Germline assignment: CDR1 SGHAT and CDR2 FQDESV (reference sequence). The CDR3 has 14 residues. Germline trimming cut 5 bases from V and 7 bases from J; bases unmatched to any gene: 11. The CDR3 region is CASSPRDSLGEQYF. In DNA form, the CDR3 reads TGTGCCAGCAGCCCCCGGGACAGCCTAGGGGAGCAGTACTTC.

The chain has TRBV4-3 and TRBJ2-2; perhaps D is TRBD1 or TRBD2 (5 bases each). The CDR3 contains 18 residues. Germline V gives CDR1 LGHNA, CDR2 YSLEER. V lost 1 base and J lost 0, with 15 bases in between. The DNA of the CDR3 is TGCGCCAGCAGCCAAGTCTGGGACGCGGAGGCGAACACCGGGGAGCTGTTTTTT. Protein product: CASSQVWDAEANTGELFF.

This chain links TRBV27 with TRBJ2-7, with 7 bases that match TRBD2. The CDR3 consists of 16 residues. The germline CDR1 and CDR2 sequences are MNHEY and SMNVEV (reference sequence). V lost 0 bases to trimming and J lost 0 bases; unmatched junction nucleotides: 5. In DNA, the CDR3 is TGTGCCAGCAGTTTATCTCCAGCGGGAAGCTCCTACGAGCAGTACTTC. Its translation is CASSLSPAGSSYEQYF.

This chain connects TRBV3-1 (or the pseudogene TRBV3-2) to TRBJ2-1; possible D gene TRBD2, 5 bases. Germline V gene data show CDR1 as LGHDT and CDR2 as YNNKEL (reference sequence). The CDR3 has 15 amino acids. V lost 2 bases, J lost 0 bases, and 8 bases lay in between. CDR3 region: CASSQIRGSYNEQFF. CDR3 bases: TGTGCCAGCAGCCAAATCCGGGGCTCCTACAATGAGCAGTTCTTC.

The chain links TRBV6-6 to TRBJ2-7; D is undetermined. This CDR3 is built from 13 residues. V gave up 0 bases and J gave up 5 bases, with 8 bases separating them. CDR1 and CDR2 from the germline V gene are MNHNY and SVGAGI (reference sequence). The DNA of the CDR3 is TGTGCCAGCAGTTACTCGATGACCAACGAGCAGTACTTC. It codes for CASSYSMTNEQYF.

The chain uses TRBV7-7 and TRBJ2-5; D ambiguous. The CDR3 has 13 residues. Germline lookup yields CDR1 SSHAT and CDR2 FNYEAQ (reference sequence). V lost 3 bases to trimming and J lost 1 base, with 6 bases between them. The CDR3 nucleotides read TGTGCCAGCAGCTTCGGGTCCCAAGAGACCCAGTACTTC. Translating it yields CASSFGSQETQYF.

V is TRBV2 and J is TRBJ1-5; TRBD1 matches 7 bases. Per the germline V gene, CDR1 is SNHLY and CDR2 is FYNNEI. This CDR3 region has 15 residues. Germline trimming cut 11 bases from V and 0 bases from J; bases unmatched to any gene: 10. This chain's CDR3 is CACHRGRGSNQPQHF. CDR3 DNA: TGTGCCTGTCACAGGGGTAGAGGTAGCAATCAGCCCCAGCATTTT.